The rows below give T cell receptor beta chains drawn from one sample of a study of T cell responses to AZD1222 COVID-19 vaccine. Method: immunoSEQ multiplex PCR; TCRdb's copy keeps in-frame clones and lacks some. Altogether 70,000 to 80,000 clones are present, 60% to 85% being singletons, with the ten largest covering approximately 47%. This specimen was peripheral blood, taken 28 days after the second AZD1222 dose. Receptors originate from an adult who received the AZD1222 COVID-19 vaccine. The CDR3 runs from the conserved cysteine through the conserved F or W.

v_gene	j_gene	CDR3aa
TRBV4-2	TRBJ2-2	CASSQTPSSGGTGELFF
TRBV5-1	TRBJ2-7	CASSISPSPYEQYF
TRBV6-6	TRBJ1-4	CASSFTSREDEKLFF
TRBV7-8	TRBJ1-6	CASSPVAGQYNSPLHF
TRBV3-1/TRBV3-2	TRBJ2-5	CASSQDISSGAQETQYF
TRBV24-1	TRBJ1-2	CATSFGANYGYTF
TRBV18	TRBJ1-4	CASSPVEGGGEKLFF
TRBV18	TRBJ1-5	CASSRSEDRNNQPQHF
TRBV7-2	TRBJ2-7	CASSLAGDKTYEQYF
TRBV10-3	TRBJ2-2	CAISARGTGTGELFF
TRBV6-2/TRBV6-3	TRBJ2-3	CASSYTSQDTQYF
TRBV7-8	TRBJ2-1	CASSLSGLWNEQFF
TRBV24-1	TRBJ1-1	CATSDPDRKEAFF
TRBV9	TRBJ2-1	CASSAEGDYSSYNEQFF
TRBV3-1/TRBV3-2	TRBJ2-2	CASSQETWGPKYTGELFF
TRBV14	TRBJ1-1	CASSQGDVKEAFF
TRBV12-3/TRBV12-4	TRBJ1-5	CASRVGNQPQHF
TRBV5-1	TRBJ2-2	CASSLQGLNTGELFF
TRBV7-3	TRBJ2-3	CASSLTSSGADTQYF
TRBV18	TRBJ2-1	CASSPPGLAGTEQFF
TRBV27	TRBJ2-5	CASSPTRQFQETQYF
TRBV7-8	TRBJ2-1	CASSSPTGLHNEQFF
TRBV15	TRBJ2-7	CATSRLGTSGYEQYF
TRBV27	TRBJ2-1	CASRGTGDRNEQFF
TRBV28	TRBJ2-7	CASDTGGEGYEQYF
TRBV27	TRBJ2-7	CASSLSGTSGSFHEQYF
TRBV10-3	TRBJ1-1	CAISGQWDTEAFF
TRBV28	TRBJ2-7	CASSSSGRALAHEQYF
TRBV10-3	TRBJ2-7	CAIKDGSLYEQYF
TRBV4-3	TRBJ2-4	CASSQGWTAKNIQYF
TRBV7-9	TRBJ2-1	CASSSTGGGRDNEQFF